A selection of T cell receptor beta chains follows, all from one sample in a study of cytomegalovirus exposure and HLA in healthy donors. Assay: immunoSEQ multiplex PCR; the TCRdb copy retains only in-frame clones and omits some. The data hold some 150,000 clones, with around 73% observed a single time. Sequenced sample: PBMCs. These receptors were taken from a human donor in good health. CDR3s include the opening cysteine and the closing phenylalanine or tryptophan. The D gene is left open where the match is weak. Clone sizes are given selectively: once, few, many, or a class where the clone is expanded.

J: TRBJ1-2
D: TRBD1
length: 17
size: few
V: TRBV5-1
CDR3: CASSLGGQGAENYGYTF
DNA: TGCGCCAGCAGCTTGGGGGGACAGGGGGCGGAAAACTATGGCTACACCTTC

J: TRBJ1-2
D: .
length: 13
size: few
V: TRBV25-1
CDR3: CASSEGWDYGYTF
DNA: TGTGCCAGCAGCGAGGGATGGGACTATGGCTACACCTTC

J: TRBJ1-2
D: TRBD1
length: 13
size: .
V: TRBV29-1
CDR3: CSVHRDRDYGYTF
DNA: TGCAGCGTGCACCGGGACAGGGACTATGGCTACACCTTC

J: TRBJ2-7
D: .
length: 16
size: .
V: TRBV11-2
CDR3: CASSLEILNHLYEQYF
DNA: TGTGCCAGCAGTCTAGAGATTCTCAATCACCTCTACGAGCAGTACTTC

J: TRBJ2-7
D: TRBD1
length: 13
size: few
V: TRBV11-2
CDR3: CASSWDRGNEQYF
DNA: TGTGCCAGCAGTTGGGACAGGGGTAACGAGCAGTACTTC

J: TRBJ2-1
D: TRBD1
length: 13
size: .
V: TRBV7-6
CDR3: CASSLNGQGAKFF
DNA: TGTGCCAGCAGCTTAAACGGACAGGGGGCCAAGTTCTTC

J: TRBJ2-7
D: .
length: 12
size: .
V: TRBV27
CDR3: CASSPYGEEQYF
DNA: TGTGCCAGCAGTCCATACGGGGAAGAGCAGTACTTC

J: TRBJ2-5
D: TRBD1
length: 15
size: .
V: TRBV5-1
CDR3: CASSVGGQGQETQYF
DNA: TGCGCCAGCAGCGTAGGGGGACAGGGACAAGAGACCCAGTACTTC

J: TRBJ1-2
D: .
length: 14
size: .
V: TRBV7-2
CDR3: CASSPSGAYDGYTF
DNA: TGTGCCAGCAGCCCCTCGGGAGCTTACGATGGCTACACCTTC

J: TRBJ2-7
D: TRBD2
length: 16
size: .
V: TRBV27
CDR3: CASSSSRLALTYEQYF
DNA: TGTGCCAGCAGTTCCTCCAGACTAGCGCTTACCTACGAGCAGTACTTC

J: TRBJ1-2
D: .
length: 15
size: .
V: TRBV6-5
CDR3: CASTSPEQGFYGYTF
DNA: TGTGCCAGCACGAGCCCAGAACAGGGTTTCTATGGCTACACCTTC

J: TRBJ1-5
D: TRBD1
length: 15
size: .
V: TRBV18
CDR3: CASSPGQDSNQPQHF
DNA: TGTGCCAGCTCACCTGGACAGGACTCAAATCAGCCCCAGCATTTT

J: TRBJ2-1
D: .
length: 15
size: once
V: TRBV5-6
CDR3: CASSLGGGFYNEQFF
DNA: TGTGCCAGCAGCTTGGGGGGGGGCTTCTACAATGAGCAGTTCTTC

J: TRBJ2-7
D: .
length: 12
size: .
V: TRBV7-2
CDR3: CASSRSIYEQYF
DNA: TGTGCCAGCAGCCGGAGCATCTACGAGCAGTACTTC

J: TRBJ1-6
D: .
length: 14
size: .
V: TRBV30
CDR3: CAFSPVSYNSPLHF
DNA: TGTGCCTTCTCTCCGGTGTCCTATAATTCACCCCTCCACTTT

J: TRBJ2-7
D: .
length: 15
size: .
V: TRBV4-1
CDR3: CASSQEVQGSDEQYF
DNA: TGCGCCAGCAGCCAAGAGGTCCAGGGGTCCGACGAGCAGTACTTC

J: TRBJ2-7
D: .
length: 15
size: few
V: TRBV21-1
CDR3: CASSLGTSVSYEQYF
DNA: TGTGCCAGCAGCCTCGGGACTAGCGTCTCCTACGAGCAGTACTTC